The sample holds many counts of the clone carrying this T cell receptor beta chain. Its antigen is as yet unknown. This entry is derived from a study of T cell repertoires in cytomegalovirus infection. Study background: It can be stated that public TCR beta signatures indicated CMV infection as well as a matching HLA type. Findings and limits, study-wide: Cumulative frequency (of public TCR beta family members) identified carriers of CMV plus the relevant HLA.

V dropped 4 bases and J dropped 9; count of bases not matched to a gene: 7. The CDR3 covers 14 residues. Germline V gene lookup returns CDR1 SGHTA and CDR2 FQGNSA. TCRdb re-called the reads through MiXCR, storing one row per CDR3 protein. Among around 540,000 distinct CDR3 sequences listed, 33% were seen once. The V call is TRBV7-2, the J call TRBJ2-1; TRBD2 matches 9 bases. The receptor was isolated from a human donor in good health (CMV status not recorded). Some clones in this sample may be carry-over from other donors' samples. The sample here was cultured PBMCs, taken from culture after CMV antigen stimulation. CDR3: CASSSSGRSVEQFF. In DNA form, the CDR3 reads TGTGCCAGCAGCTCAAGCGGGAGGAGTGTTGAGCAGTTCTTC.